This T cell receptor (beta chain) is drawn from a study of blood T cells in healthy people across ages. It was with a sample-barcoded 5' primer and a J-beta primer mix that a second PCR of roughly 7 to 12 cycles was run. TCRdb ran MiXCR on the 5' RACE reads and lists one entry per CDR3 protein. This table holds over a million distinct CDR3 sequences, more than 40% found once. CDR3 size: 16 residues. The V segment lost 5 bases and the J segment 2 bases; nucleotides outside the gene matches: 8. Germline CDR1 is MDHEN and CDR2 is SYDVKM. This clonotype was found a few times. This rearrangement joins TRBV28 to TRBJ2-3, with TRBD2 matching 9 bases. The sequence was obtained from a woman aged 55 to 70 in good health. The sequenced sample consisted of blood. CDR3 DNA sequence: TGTGCCAGCAGTGAGCTCACTAGCGGGTCCACAGATACGCAGTATTTT. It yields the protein CASSELTSGSTDTQYF. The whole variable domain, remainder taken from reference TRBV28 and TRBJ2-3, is DVKVTQSSRYLVKRTGEKVFLECVQDMDHENMFWYRQDPGLGLRLIYFSYDVKMKEKGDIPEGYSVSREKKERFSLILESASTNQTSMYLCASSELTSGSTDTQYFGPGTRLTVL.